The source of this TCR beta chain is a study of blood T cell repertoires in COVID-19. On the study more broadly: The United States, Italy and Spain supplied acute and convalescent COVID-19 samples. PBMCs, B-cell-depleted T cells, or T cells provided the cDNA or gDNA that made up the material.

As processed by the authors: Cell counts per sample came from amplifying reference gene primers. Assay used: immunoSEQ multiplex PCR; TCRdb lists only in-frame clones, some missing. The V and J calls and the clone size are those of that table, but D and trimming were determined from the DNA. The table includes 220,000 or so clones, 70% to 90% detected once. In Seattle, patients joined the study during active infection and were tracked longitudinally. Germline values: CDR1 MNHEY, CDR2 SVGEGT. The V gene end was trimmed by 4 bases and the J gene end by 1 base; junction bases not matched to a gene: 1. The CDR3 extends over 14 amino acids.

Sequenced material: peripheral blood. The rearrangement joins TRBV6-2 or TRBV6-3 to TRBJ2-5, with 9 bases lining up with TRBD2. This TCR was recovered from a woman between 50 and 59 years old with COVID-19, enrolled during active disease. CDR3 sequence reads: CASSWTSVQETQYF. CDR3 nucleotide sequence: TGTGCCAGCAGTTGGACTAGCGTCCAAGAGACCCAGTACTTC.